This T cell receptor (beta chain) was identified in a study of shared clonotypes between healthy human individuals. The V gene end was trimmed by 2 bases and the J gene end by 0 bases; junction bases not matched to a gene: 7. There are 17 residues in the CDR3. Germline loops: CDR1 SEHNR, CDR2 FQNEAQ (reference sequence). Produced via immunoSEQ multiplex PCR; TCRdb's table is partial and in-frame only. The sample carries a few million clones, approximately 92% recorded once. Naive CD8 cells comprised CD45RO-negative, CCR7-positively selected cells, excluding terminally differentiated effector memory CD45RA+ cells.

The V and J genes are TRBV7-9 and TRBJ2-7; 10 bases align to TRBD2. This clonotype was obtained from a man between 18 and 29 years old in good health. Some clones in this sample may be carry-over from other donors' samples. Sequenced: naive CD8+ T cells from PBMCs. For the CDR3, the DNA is TGTGCCAGCAGCTTATTTCCTAGCGGGAGTTCCTCCTACGAGCAGTACTTC. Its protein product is CASSLFPSGSSSYEQYF.